The present T cell receptor (beta chain) was sequenced within a study of blood T cell repertoires in COVID-19. Overall study: The United States, Italy and Spain supplied acute and convalescent COVID-19 samples. In each case, the material was cDNA or gDNA derived from T cells, B-cell-depleted T cells, or PBMCs.

The V segment lost 1 base and the J segment 0 bases; nucleotides outside the gene matches: 17. Germline V gene data show CDR1 as SGHDN and CDR2 as FVKESK. CDR3 size: 22 residues. Authors' analysis steps: Using reference gene primer amplification, nucleated cell counts were estimated. Only in-frame clones appear in the TCRdb table, and some are missing; sequencing was by immunoSEQ multiplex PCR. D and trimming come from the DNA, and the V and J calls and clone size come from that table. Among roughly 70,000 clones listed, roughly 89% were seen once. This TCR came from an older man with acute or convalescent COVID-19. The sequenced material came from peripheral blood. The J gene is TRBJ1-3, the V gene TRBV14; 11 bases are a match to TRBD1. Written as DNA, the CDR3 is TGTGCCAGCAGCCAAGGTCTCGGACAGGGGGCTATCTCATACCCCTCTGGAAACACCATATATTTT. Translation: CASSQGLGQGAISYPSGNTIYF.